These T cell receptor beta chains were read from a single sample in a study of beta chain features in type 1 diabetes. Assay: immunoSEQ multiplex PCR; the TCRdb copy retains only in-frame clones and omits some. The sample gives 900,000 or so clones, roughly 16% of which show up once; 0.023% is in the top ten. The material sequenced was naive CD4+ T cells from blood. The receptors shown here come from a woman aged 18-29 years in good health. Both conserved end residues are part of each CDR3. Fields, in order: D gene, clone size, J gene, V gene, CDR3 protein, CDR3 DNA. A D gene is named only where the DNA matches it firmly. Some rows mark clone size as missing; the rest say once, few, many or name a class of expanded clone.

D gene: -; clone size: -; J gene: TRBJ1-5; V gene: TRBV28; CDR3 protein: CASSQDGGNQPQHF; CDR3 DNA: TGTGCCAGCAGCCAGGACGGAGGGAATCAGCCCCAGCATTTT
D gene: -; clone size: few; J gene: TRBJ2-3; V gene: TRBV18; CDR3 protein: CASSLGRRTDTQYF; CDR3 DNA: TGTGCCAGCTCACTGGGACGGCGCACAGATACGCAGTATTTT
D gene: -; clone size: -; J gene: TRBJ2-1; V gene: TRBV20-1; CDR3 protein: CSARLYNEQFF; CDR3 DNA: TGCAGTGCTAGACTGTACAATGAGCAGTTCTTC
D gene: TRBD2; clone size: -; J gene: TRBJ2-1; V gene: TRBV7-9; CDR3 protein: CASSPVAGLGDNEQFF; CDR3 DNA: TGTGCCAGCAGCCCGGTAGCGGGATTGGGAGACAATGAGCAGTTCTTC
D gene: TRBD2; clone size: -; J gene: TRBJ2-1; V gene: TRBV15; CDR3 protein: CATSRDPAGGPGEQFF; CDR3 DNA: TGTGCCACCAGCAGAGATCCAGCGGGAGGACCCGGTGAGCAGTTCTTC
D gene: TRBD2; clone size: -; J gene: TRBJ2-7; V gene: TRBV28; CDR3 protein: CASSLGGGISYEQYF; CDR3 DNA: TGTGCCAGCAGTTTAGGCGGGGGGATCTCCTACGAGCAGTACTTC
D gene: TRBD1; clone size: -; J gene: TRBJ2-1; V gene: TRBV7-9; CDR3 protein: CASSLYRGRGYGVNEQFF; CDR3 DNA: TGTGCCAGCAGCTTATACAGGGGGCGAGGCTACGGGGTCAATGAGCAGTTCTTC
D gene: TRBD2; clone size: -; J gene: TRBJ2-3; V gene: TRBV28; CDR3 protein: CASSLGVGAGLTDTQYF; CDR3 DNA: TGTGCCAGCAGTTTAGGAGTCGGAGCGGGGCTCACAGATACGCAGTATTTT
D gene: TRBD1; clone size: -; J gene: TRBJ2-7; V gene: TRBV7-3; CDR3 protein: CASSLLGTAVDEQYF; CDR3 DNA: TGTGCCAGCAGCTTACTCGGGACAGCTGTAGACGAGCAGTACTTC
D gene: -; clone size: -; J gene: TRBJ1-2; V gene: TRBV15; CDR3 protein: CATRAREGGYTF; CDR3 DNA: TGTGCCACCAGGGCGAGGGAGGGTGGCTACACCTTC
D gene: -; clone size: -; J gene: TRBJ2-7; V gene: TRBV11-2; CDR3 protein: CASSYTGLRTYEQYF; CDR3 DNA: TGTGCCAGCAGCTATACGGGTCTCCGAACCTACGAGCAGTACTTC
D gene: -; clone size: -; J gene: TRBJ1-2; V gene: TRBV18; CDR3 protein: CASSPEVGTAYYGYTF; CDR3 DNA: TGTGCCAGCTCACCAGAGGTCGGGACGGCCTACTATGGCTACACCTTC
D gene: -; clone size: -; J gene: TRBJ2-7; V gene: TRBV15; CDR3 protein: CATSRDRDGTYEQYF; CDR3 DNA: TGTGCCACCAGCAGAGACCGGGACGGCACCTACGAGCAGTACTTC
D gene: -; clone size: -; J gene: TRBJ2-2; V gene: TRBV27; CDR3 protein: CASSPNTGELFF; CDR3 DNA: TGTGCCAGCAGTCCGAACACCGGGGAGCTGTTTTTT
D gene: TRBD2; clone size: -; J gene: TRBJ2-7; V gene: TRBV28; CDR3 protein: CASSLLGLDYEQYF; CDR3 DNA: TGTGCCAGCAGTTTACTGGGACTAGACTACGAGCAGTACTTC
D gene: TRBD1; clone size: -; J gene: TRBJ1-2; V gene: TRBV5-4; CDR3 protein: CASSWTGEGYGYTF; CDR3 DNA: TGTGCCAGCAGCTGGACAGGGGAAGGATATGGCTACACCTTC
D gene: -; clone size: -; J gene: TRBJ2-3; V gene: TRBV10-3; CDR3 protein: CASMTQSTDTQYF; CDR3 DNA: TGTGCCTCGATGACTCAATCCACAGATACGCAGTATTTT
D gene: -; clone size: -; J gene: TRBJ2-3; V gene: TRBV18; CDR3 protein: CASSSSDTQYF; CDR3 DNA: TGTGCCAGCTCAAGTTCGGATACGCAGTATTTT
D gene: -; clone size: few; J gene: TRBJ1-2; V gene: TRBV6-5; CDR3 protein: CASSYSVGGSGTF; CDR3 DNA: TGTGCCAGCAGTTACTCAGTCGGGGGGTCGGGCACCTTC
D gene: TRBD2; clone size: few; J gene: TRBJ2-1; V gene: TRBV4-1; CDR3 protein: CASSRGLAGGNEQFF; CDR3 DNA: TGCGCCAGCAGCCGGGGGCTAGCGGGAGGGAATGAGCAGTTCTTC
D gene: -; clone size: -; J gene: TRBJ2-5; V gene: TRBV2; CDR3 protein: CASTLRRGAQETQYF; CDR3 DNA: TGTGCCAGCACTCTCCGGAGGGGGGCTCAAGAGACCCAGTACTTC
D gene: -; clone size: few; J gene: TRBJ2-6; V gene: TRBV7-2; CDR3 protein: CASSQSLISSGANVLTF; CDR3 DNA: TGTGCCAGCAGCCAGTCGCTTATTAGCTCTGGGGCCAACGTCCTGACTTTC
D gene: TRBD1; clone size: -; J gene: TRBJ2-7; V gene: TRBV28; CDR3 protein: CASSIGQGAYEQYF; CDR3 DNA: TGTGCCAGCAGCATAGGACAGGGGGCGTACGAGCAGTACTTC
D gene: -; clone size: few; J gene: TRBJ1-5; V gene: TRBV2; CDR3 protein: CASSEALRGSQPQHF; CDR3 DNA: TGTGCCAGCAGTGAAGCGCTTCGGGGTAGTCAGCCCCAGCATTTT
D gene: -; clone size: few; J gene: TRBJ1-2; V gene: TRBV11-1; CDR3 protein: CASSRSADSTYYGYTF; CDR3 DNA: TGTGCCAGCAGCCGGTCCGCGGACAGCACTTACTATGGCTACACCTTC
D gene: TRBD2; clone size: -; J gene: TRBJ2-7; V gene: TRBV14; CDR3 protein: CASSQDLGLTSPGAYEQYF; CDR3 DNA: TGTGCCAGCAGCCAAGATCTTGGGCTGACTAGCCCTGGGGCCTACGAGCAGTACTTC
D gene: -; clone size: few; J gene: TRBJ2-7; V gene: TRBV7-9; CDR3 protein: CASSHGWGSYEQYF; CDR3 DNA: TGTGCCAGCAGCCATGGTTGGGGGTCCTACGAGCAGTACTTC
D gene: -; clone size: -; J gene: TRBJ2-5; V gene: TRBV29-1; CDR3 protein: CSASTAAAGGTQYF; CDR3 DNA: TGCAGCGCCTCAACGGCCGCAGCTGGCGGGACCCAGTACTTC
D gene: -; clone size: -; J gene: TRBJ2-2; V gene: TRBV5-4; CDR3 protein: CASSLGTPNTGELFF; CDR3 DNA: TGTGCCAGCAGCTTAGGGACTCCTAACACCGGGGAGCTGTTTTTT
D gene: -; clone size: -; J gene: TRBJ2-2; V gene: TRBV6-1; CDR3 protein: CASSEHQGSHRELFF; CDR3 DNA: TGTGCCAGCAGTGAACACCAGGGGTCACACCGGGAGCTGTTTTTT
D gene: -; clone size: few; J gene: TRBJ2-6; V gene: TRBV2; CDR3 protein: CASSDHRSGANVLTF; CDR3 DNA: TGTGCCAGCAGTGACCATCGCTCTGGGGCCAACGTCCTGACTTTC
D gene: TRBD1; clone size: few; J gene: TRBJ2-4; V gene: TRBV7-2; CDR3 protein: CASSLTGADIQYF; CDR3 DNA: TGTGCCAGCAGCTTAACAGGGGCAGACATTCAGTACTTC
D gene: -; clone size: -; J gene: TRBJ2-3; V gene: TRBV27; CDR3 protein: CASSLSWGDTQYF; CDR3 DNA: TGTGCCAGCAGTTTATCTTGGGGAGATACGCAGTATTTT
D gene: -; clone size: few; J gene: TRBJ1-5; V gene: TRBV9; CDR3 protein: CASISGGLMFCGNQPQHF; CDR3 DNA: TGTGCCAGCATTTCGGGGGGGCTTATGTTTTGTGGCAATCAGCCCCAGCATTTT
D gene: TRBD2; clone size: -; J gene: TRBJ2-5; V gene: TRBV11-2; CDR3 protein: CASSWTSGPRETQYF; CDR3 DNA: TGTGCCAGCAGCTGGACTAGCGGTCCGAGGGAGACCCAGTACTTC
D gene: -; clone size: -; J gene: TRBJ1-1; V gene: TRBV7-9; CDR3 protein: CASSIYDRNVNTEAFF; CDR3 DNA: TGTGCCAGCAGCATCTATGACAGGAATGTGAACACTGAAGCTTTCTTT
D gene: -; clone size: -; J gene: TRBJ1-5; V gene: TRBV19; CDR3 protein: CASQDRNQPQHF; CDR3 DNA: TGTGCCAGCCAGGACCGCAATCAGCCCCAGCATTTT
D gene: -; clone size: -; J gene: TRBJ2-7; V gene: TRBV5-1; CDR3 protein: CASSLAARQLGGYEQYF; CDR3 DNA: TGCGCCAGCAGCTTGGCAGCGAGACAGCTCGGCGGATACGAGCAGTACTTC
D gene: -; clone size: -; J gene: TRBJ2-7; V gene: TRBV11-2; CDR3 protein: CASSTWTRSYEQYF; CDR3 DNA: TGTGCCAGCAGCACATGGACCCGTTCCTACGAGCAGTACTTC
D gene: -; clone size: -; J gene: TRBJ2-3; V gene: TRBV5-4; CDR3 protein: CASSTPLGAGVTDTQYF; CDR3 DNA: TGTGCCAGCAGCACCCCGCTAGGGGCAGGAGTGACGGATACGCAGTATTTT
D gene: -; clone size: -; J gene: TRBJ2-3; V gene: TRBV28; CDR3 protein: CASGDTQYF; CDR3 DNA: TGTGCCAGCGGGGATACGCAGTATTTT
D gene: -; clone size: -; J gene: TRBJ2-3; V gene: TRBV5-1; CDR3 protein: CASSFGLSDTQYF; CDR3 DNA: TGCGCCAGCAGCTTCGGACTTTCAGATACGCAGTATTTT
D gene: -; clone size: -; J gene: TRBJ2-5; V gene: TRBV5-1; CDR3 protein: CASSGGDQETQYF; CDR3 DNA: TGCGCCAGCAGTGGCGGTGACCAAGAGACCCAGTACTTC
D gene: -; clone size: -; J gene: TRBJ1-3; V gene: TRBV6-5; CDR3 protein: CASSYSFGPGRNTIYF; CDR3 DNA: -
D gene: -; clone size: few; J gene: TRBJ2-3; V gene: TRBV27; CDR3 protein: CASSPALSYTQYF; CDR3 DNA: TGTGCCAGCAGTCCAGCTTTATCTTATACGCAGTATTTT
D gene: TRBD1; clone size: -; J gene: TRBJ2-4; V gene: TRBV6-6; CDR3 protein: CASSSSGTAENIQYF; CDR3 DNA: TGTGCCAGCAGTTCCTCCGGGACAGCAGAAAACATTCAGTACTTC
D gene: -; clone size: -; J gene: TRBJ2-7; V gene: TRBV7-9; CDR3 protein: CASSLITGSYEQYF; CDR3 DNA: TGTGCCAGCAGCTTAATTACAGGATCCTACGAGCAGTACTTC
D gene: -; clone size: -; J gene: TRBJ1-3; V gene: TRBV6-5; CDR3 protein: CASRESPGNTIYF; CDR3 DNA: TGTGCCAGCAGAGAGTCCCCTGGAAACACCATATATTTT
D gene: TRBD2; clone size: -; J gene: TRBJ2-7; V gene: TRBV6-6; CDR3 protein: CASALGTSPSYEQYF; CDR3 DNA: TGTGCCAGCGCTCTCGGGACTAGCCCATCCTACGAGCAGTACTTC
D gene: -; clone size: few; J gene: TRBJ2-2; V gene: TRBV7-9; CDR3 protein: CASSLKLGLTHTGELFF; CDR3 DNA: TGTGCCAGCAGCTTAAAATTAGGGCTAACGCACACCGGGGAGCTGTTTTTT